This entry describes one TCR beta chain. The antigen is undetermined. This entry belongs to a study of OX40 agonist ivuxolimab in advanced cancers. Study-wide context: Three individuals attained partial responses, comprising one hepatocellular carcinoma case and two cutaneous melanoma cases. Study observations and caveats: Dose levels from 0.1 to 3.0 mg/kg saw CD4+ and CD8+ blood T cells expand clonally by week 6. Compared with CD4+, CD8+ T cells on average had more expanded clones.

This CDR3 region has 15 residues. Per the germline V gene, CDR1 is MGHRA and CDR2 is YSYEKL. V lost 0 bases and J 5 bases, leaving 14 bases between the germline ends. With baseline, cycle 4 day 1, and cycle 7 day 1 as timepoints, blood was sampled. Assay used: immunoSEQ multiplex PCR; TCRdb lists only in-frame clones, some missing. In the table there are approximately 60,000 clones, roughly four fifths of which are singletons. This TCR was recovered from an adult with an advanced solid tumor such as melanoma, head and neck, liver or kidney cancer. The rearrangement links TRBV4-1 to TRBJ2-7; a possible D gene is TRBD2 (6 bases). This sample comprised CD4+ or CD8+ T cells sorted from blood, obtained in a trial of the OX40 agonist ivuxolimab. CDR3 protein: CASSQDWGEGNEQYF. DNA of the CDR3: TGCGCCAGCAGCCAAGATTGGGGGGAAGGAAACGAGCAGTACTTC.